This TCR beta chain was observed in a study of cytomegalovirus exposure and HLA in healthy donors. Study-wide points: Rare TCR sequences dominated, though some public TCRs recurred in many donors. In vitro data verified a few CMV-associated chains as specific for CMV antigens.

For this clone: Its antigen is still unknown.

Some clones are missing from TCRdb's copy, which holds only in-frame ones; the method was immunoSEQ multiplex PCR. The sample has some 210,000 clones, about nine tenths seen once. The clonotype originates from a woman aged 18-29 years in good health and CMV-seropositive. Sequencing was carried out using PBMCs.

CDR3 in DNA: TGCGCCAGCAGCCAAGGACCCCCCTTCCGGGAGACTAGGCCTGAGCAGTTCTTC. As protein: CASSQGPPFRETRPEQFF. J is TRBJ2-1 and V is TRBV4-1; D possibly corresponds to TRBD2 (6 bases). The germline CDR1 and CDR2 sequences are MGHRA and YSYEKL. This CDR3 is 18 amino acids long. The V end was cut by 1 base, the J end by 9 bases, with 25 bases between.